Listed here are 22 T cell receptor beta chains from one sample, sequenced in a study of identical twins. A single record per CDR3 protein comes from TCRdb applying MiXCR to the 5' RACE reads. The repertoire holds 500,000 or so distinct CDR3 sequences, less than 25% seen once, with 0.75% to 0.95% in the top ten. The same data also contributed to another study, on T cells expressing NK-cell markers.

What was sequenced was CD4+ T cells sorted from blood. These receptors were obtained from a woman younger than 30 in good health.

Only a few counts were recorded for this clonotype. The chain combines TRBV10-3 with TRBJ2-7, with D tentatively TRBD1 or TRBD2 (5 bases each). V dropped 6 bases and J dropped 4 bases, with 10 bases sitting between them. This CDR3 spans 12 amino acids. Per the germline V gene, CDR1 is ENHRY and CDR2 is SYGVKD. In nucleotides, the CDR3 is TGTGCCATCAGCCCGGGACGATACGAGCAGTACTTC. It specifies CAISPGRYEQYF.

The chain is built from TRBV21-1 and TRBJ1-1; the table gives TRBD1 as D, unverified against the DNA. TRBV21-1 represents a pseudogene. There are 16 residues in the CDR3. The CDR3: CASSKDTNRGNTEAFF. The CDR3 coding sequence is TGTGCCAGCAGCAAAGATACTAACAGGGGGAACACTGAAGCTTTCTTT.

This clonotype was detected a few times. This rearrangement joins TRBV6-8 to TRBJ2-3, with TRBD2 as a possible D gene (6 bases). CDR3 length equals 17 residues. The ends were cut back, 2 bases at V and 2 bases at J, with 17 bases in the middle. CDR1 and CDR2 (germline): MNHGY, SAAAGT. The CDR3 here is CASSYVSGDHFTDTQYF. CDR3 DNA sequence: TGTGCCAGCAGTTACGTCTCGGGGGACCATTTCACAGATACGCAGTATTTT.

The rearrangement uses TRBV12-5 and TRBJ2-5; D not certain. With 4 bases removed from V and 3 bases from J, the gap between germline ends came to 9 bases. The germline gives CDR1 LGHNT, CDR2 FRNRAP. The CDR3 runs to 13 residues. The CDR3 DNA is TGTGCTAGTGGTTCTTCCATGGAAGAGACCCAGTACTTC. Protein product: CASGSSMEETQYF.

The table lists this clonotype with a few counts. The J gene is TRBJ2-7, the V gene TRBV6-1; 10 bases fit TRBD2. The CDR3 consists of 16 residues. Trimming at V came to 9 bases and at J to 0 bases, leaving 11 bases not matched to a gene. Germline V gene sequence: CDR1 MNHNS, CDR2 SASEGT. This chain's CDR3 is CASSDYRLAGSYEQYF. The CDR3 region has the DNA TGTGCCAGTTCGGATTATAGACTAGCGGGCTCCTACGAGCAGTACTTC.

This chain connects TRBV5-1 to TRBJ2-5; a weak D match, TRBD2 (6 bases). V was trimmed by 4 bases and J by 2 bases, leaving 27 bases between them. CDR1 and CDR2 from the germline V gene are SGHRS and YFSETQ. This CDR3 spans 19 amino acids. The CDR3: CASSQLGDSALLSQETQYF. The CDR3 DNA sequence: TGCGCCAGCAGCCAACTTGGGGACTCAGCGCTTTTATCTCAAGAGACCCAGTACTTC.

In its sample, this clonotype was seen many times. The chain couples TRBV7-9 to TRBJ2-2; D uncertain. Trimming removed 6 bases from V and 6 bases from J, with 8 bases in between. Looked up from germline, CDR1 is SEHNR and CDR2 is FQNEAQ (reference sequence). The CDR3 sequence is 12 residues long. This CDR3 is CASSLTAGELFF. CDR3 coding DNA: TGTGCCAGCAGTTTAACGGCCGGGGAGCTGTTTTTT.

In its sample, this clonotype was seen a few times. This rearrangement joins TRBV5-1 to TRBJ2-6, with no clear D. The V gene's germline CDR1 is SGHRS and CDR2 YFSETQ. The CDR3 runs 15 residues. Trimming removed 4 bases at V and 0 bases at J, with 8 bases between. The CDR3 protein is CASSPISSGANVLTF. The CDR3 region has the DNA TGCGCCAGCAGCCCCATAAGCTCTGGGGCCAACGTCCTGACTTTC.

J is TRBJ1-1 and V is TRBV19; D uncertain. V was cut by 8 bases and J by 0 bases, with 13 bases left in between. The length of the CDR3 is 14 residues. Germline CDR1 and CDR2: LNHDA and SQIVND (reference sequence). CDR3 sequence (DNA): TGTGCCAGTGGCGAGCGCAGCATGAACACTGAAGCTTTCTTT. Amino acid sequence: CASGERSMNTEAFF.

This clonotype was recorded a few times. V is TRBV7-9 and J is TRBJ2-1, with 12 nucleotides matching TRBD1. J was trimmed by 7 bases and V by 6 bases; bases with no gene match: 10. Per germline, CDR1 SEHNR and CDR2 FQNEAQ (reference sequence). CDR3 length equals 16 residues. The CDR3 DNA follows: TGTGCCAGCAGTCTCACCGGGACAGGGGGCCTAAATGAGCAGTTCTTC. This translates into CASSLTGTGGLNEQFF. Combining the CDR3 with reference TRBV7-9 and TRBJ2-1 gives the whole variable domain DTGVSQNPRHKITKRGQNVTFRCDPISEHNRLYWYRQTLGQGPEFLTYFQNEAQLEKSRLLSDRFSAERPKGSFSTLEIQRTEQGDSAMYLCASSLTGTGGLNEQFFGPGTRLTVL.

The gene calls are TRBV21-1 and TRBJ2-4; the DNA was not used to check the table's D call, TRBD1. TRBV21-1 constitutes a pseudogene. The CDR3 loop spans 15 amino acids. In nucleotides, the CDR3 is TGTGCCACCAAACGGGACCTCGAGGCCAAAAACATTCAGTACTTC. Encoded protein: CATKRDLEAKNIQYF.

This clonotype was seen repeatedly, ten times or more. The chain couples TRBV3-1 to TRBJ2-5; D not certain. V was trimmed by 0 bases and J by 5 bases, leaving 13 bases between them. CDR1 LGHDT and CDR2 YNNKEL come from the germline V gene (reference sequence). The CDR3 is made up of 15 amino acids. CDR3 protein: CASSQDWARDETQYF. In DNA form, the CDR3 reads TGTGCCAGCAGCCAAGATTGGGCTAGGGATGAGACCCAGTACTTC.

The chain links TRBV7-6 to TRBJ2-7; TRBD2 matches 7 bases. This CDR3 comprises 13 residues. The ends lost 6 bases at V and 6 bases at J; junction bases unmatched: 8. Per the germline V gene, CDR1 is SGHVS and CDR2 is FNYEAQ. The CDR3 DNA follows: TGTGCCAGCAGTTTAAGCGGGGAGGGCGAGCAGTACTTC. Amino acid sequence: CASSLSGEGEQYF.

V is TRBV20-1 and J is TRBJ1-2; D is perhaps TRBD1 (6 bases). In germline, CDR1 is DFQATT, CDR2 SNEGSKA (reference sequence). The CDR3 consists of 12 residues. Trimming stripped 5 bases from V and 2 bases from J, with 9 bases between. In DNA form, the CDR3 reads TGCAGTGCTCGAACAGGGAACTATGGCTACACCTTC. Its protein product is CSARTGNYGYTF.

This clonotype was found a few times. The V and J genes are TRBV7-3 and TRBJ1-1, with unresolved D. The CDR3 has 13 residues. Germline V gene lookup returns CDR1 SGHTA and CDR2 FQGTGA. V dropped 0 bases and J dropped 6 bases, with 8 bases sitting between them. The CDR3 region is CASSLTRTAEAFF. As DNA, the CDR3 is TGTGCCAGCAGCTTAACGAGGACGGCTGAAGCTTTCTTT.

V gene TRBV20-1 combines with J gene TRBJ1-5; D remains unclear. This CDR3 region has 12 residues. V gave up 6 bases and J gave up 1 base, with 7 bases separating them. Germline V gene lookup returns CDR1 DFQATT and CDR2 SNEGSKA (reference sequence). DNA for the CDR3: TGCAGTGCCCAGACAAGCAATCAGCCCCAGCATTTT. Translation gives CSAQTSNQPQHF.

This clonotype was seen a few times. J is TRBJ2-3 and V is TRBV20-1; 10 bases are a match to TRBD2. This CDR3 has 13 residues. The germline V gene encodes CDR1 DFQATT and CDR2 SNEGSKA (reference sequence). Trimming removed 4 bases from V and 6 bases from J; junction bases left unmatched: 4. DNA of the CDR3: TGCAGTGCTACGAGCGGGGGGGCTGATACGCAGTATTTT. It translates to CSATSGGADTQYF.

This clonotype showed up just a few times. V is TRBV7-8 and J is TRBJ2-7, with no clear D. This CDR3 has 12 amino acids. V was trimmed by 5 bases and J by 6 bases, leaving 11 bases between them. The germline V gene encodes CDR1 SGHVS and CDR2 FQNEAQ. CDR3 DNA: TGTGCCAGCAGCCCCTTTGTTTCCGAGCAGTACTTC. Translating gives CASSPFVSEQYF.

The rearrangement uses TRBV3-1 and TRBJ2-3, with 9 bases lining up with TRBD2. V gave up 4 bases and J gave up 4 bases; unmatched junction bases: 9. The CDR3 length is 16 residues. Germline CDR1 LGHDT, CDR2 YNNKEL (reference sequence). This chain's CDR3 is CASSPMAGGPADTQYF. The CDR3 nucleotides read TGTGCCAGCAGCCCGATGGCGGGGGGGCCTGCAGATACGCAGTATTTT.

V usage is TRBV7-2 and J usage is TRBJ2-3; D is tentatively TRBD1 or TRBD2 (5 bases each). Germline V gene sequence: CDR1 SGHTA, CDR2 FQGNSA. The ends were cut back, 6 bases at V and 0 bases at J, with 10 bases in the middle. The CDR3 loop spans 14 amino acids. The CDR3 reads CASRGTVSTDTQYF. The CDR3 nucleotides read TGTGCCAGCAGGGGGACGGTGAGCACAGATACGCAGTATTTT.

This clonotype appeared many times. The genes are TRBV12-3 or TRBV12-4 and TRBJ2-7; tentatively, D is TRBD2 (5 bases). The CDR3 consists of 12 residues. V was cut by 6 bases and J by 0 bases, with 6 bases left in between. CDR3 protein: CASRGSSYEQYF. CDR3 DNA: TGTGCCAGCAGAGGGAGCTCCTACGAGCAGTACTTC.

In this sample, this clonotype turned up a few times. This rearrangement joins TRBV12-3 or TRBV12-4 to TRBJ1-5; D is perhaps TRBD1 (5 bases). V was trimmed by 7 bases and J by 4 bases, leaving 11 bases between them. The CDR3 spans 13 residues. This CDR3 reads CASKMGENQPQHF. CDR3 bases: TGTGCCAGCAAAATGGGGGAAAATCAGCCCCAGCATTTT.